This TCR beta chain was captured by sequencing in a study of T cell repertoires in cytomegalovirus infection. In the study overall: Public TCR beta signatures were indicative of both CMV infection and a matching HLA type. Overall study results and limits: Adding up the frequency of public TCR beta families identified people who carried CMV plus the relevant HLA.

This clonotype was observed a handful of times. No antigen is known for it. The CDR3 has 15 residues. The V gene's germline CDR1 is SGHVS and CDR2 FQNEAQ. V lost 5 bases to trimming and J lost 4 bases, with 17 bases between them. TCRdb processed the reads anew with MiXCR; each CDR3 protein has one entry. Found here are about 830,000 distinct CDR3 sequences, approximately 29% of them singletons; the top ten hold around 12%. This material consisted of cultured CD8+ T cells from PBMCs, taken from culture after CMV antigen stimulation. V usage is TRBV7-8 and J usage is TRBJ1-1; a possible D gene is TRBD1 (6 bases). The TCR was taken from a human donor in good health (CMV status not recorded). Some clones in this sample may be carry-over from other donors' samples. The CDR3 region has the DNA TGTGCCAGCAGCCCCCGGAGAGGGGGAGGCACTGAAGCTTTCTTT. This encodes CASSPRRGGGTEAFF.